These T cell receptor beta chains were read from a single sample in a study of T cell responses to AZD1222 COVID-19 vaccine. TCRdb keeps only in-frame clones here, not all; method: immunoSEQ multiplex PCR. Among 120,000 to 150,000 clones, roughly 91% were seen once, and the ten largest hold 1.9%. The sequencing here drew on peripheral blood, taken on day 0 of AZD1222 vaccination. These receptors all come from an adult in good health. Each CDR3 is given with its conserved first and last residue. D genes are given only for firm matches. Not every row has a clone size; where given, it reads once, few, many or a size class.

cdr3_aa | cdr3_nt | d_call | j_call | clone_size | v_call
CASSPYIREESYEQYF | TGTGCCAGCTCACCCTATATCCGGGAGGAGTCCTACGAGCAGTACTTC | TRBD2 | TRBJ2-7 | once | TRBV18
CASSRRNEQFF | TGTGCCAGCAGTAGACGCAATGAGCAGTTCTTC | NA | TRBJ2-1 | NA | TRBV12-3/TRBV12-4
CASGGMPEAFF | TGTGCCAGCGGCGGAATGCCTGAAGCTTTCTTT | NA | TRBJ1-1 | NA | TRBV19
CASSLMGQGGGQETQYF | TGCGCCAGCAGCCTAATGGGACAGGGAGGTGGACAAGAGACCCAGTACTTC | TRBD1 | TRBJ2-5 | NA | TRBV5-1
CASSKDASSGNTIYF | TGTGCCAGTAGTAAGGACGCTAGCTCTGGAAACACCATATATTTT | NA | TRBJ1-3 | few | TRBV19
CASSPETNEQFF | TGTGCCAGCAGCCCCGAAACCAATGAGCAGTTCTTC | NA | TRBJ2-1 | NA | TRBV2
CASSIVRGETQYF | TGTGCCAGTAGTATAGTTCGGGGAGAGACCCAGTACTTC | NA | TRBJ2-5 | once | TRBV19
CASSSSLDRARLRVTEAFF | TGCGCCAGCAGCAGCTCCTTAGACAGGGCTCGTCTTCGAGTAACTGAAGCTTTCTTT | TRBD1 | TRBJ1-1 | NA | TRBV4-1
CASSPSRQGNSPLHF | TGTGCCAGCAGCCCGAGCCGACAGGGAAATTCACCCCTCCACTTT | TRBD1 | TRBJ1-6 | NA | TRBV4-2
CASSKEGRGCRIYGYTF | TGTGCCAGCAGCAAAGAGGGTAGGGGCTGCAGGATTTATGGCTACACCTTC | NA | TRBJ1-2 | NA | TRBV21-1
CSVGDRGDTGELFF | TGCAGCGTTGGGGACAGGGGGGACACCGGGGAGCTGTTTTTT | TRBD1 | TRBJ2-2 | NA | TRBV29-1
CASSSYTGTGKNIQYF | TGCGCCAGCAGCTCCTACACCGGGACAGGAAAAAACATTCAGTACTTC | TRBD1 | TRBJ2-4 | few | TRBV5-1
CASSRKGAPYEQYF | TGTGCCAGTAGTAGGAAGGGGGCTCCCTACGAGCAGTACTTC | TRBD1 | TRBJ2-7 | NA | TRBV19
CASSPGGQGLSYNSPLHF | TGTGCCAGCTCACCGGGAGGACAGGGGCTATCCTATAATTCACCCCTCCACTTT | TRBD1 | TRBJ1-6 | NA | TRBV18
CASSFTGGRANSPLHF | TGTGCCAGCAGCTTTACAGGGGGCCGAGCAAATTCACCCCTCCACTTT | TRBD1 | TRBJ1-6 | NA | TRBV11-2
CASSITEIHNEQFF | TGTGCCAGCTCAATCACAGAAATACACAATGAGCAGTTCTTC | NA | TRBJ2-1 | NA | TRBV18
CASSQESRGTEAFF | TGTGCCAGCAGCCAAGAGTCCAGGGGCACTGAAGCTTTCTTT | NA | TRBJ1-1 | NA | TRBV3-1/TRBV3-2
CASSLGPSNQPQHF | TGTGCCAGCAGCTTAGGTCCGAGCAATCAGCCCCAGCATTTT | NA | TRBJ1-5 | NA | TRBV11-2
CASSPIYGVRGYTF | TGTGCCAGCAGCCCCATATACGGGGTTCGAGGCTACACCTTC | NA | TRBJ1-2 | NA | TRBV3-1/TRBV3-2
CASSYGLTVPITEAFF | TGTGCCAGCAGTTACGGGCTGACAGTTCCCATAACTGAAGCTTTCTTT | NA | TRBJ1-1 | NA | TRBV6-5
CASSPRRDRAYGYTF | TGTGCCAGCTCACCACGCCGGGACCGGGCCTATGGCTACACCTTC | NA | TRBJ1-2 | NA | TRBV18
CASSPFLRDIPGEAFF | TGTGCCAGCAGCCCTTTTCTCCGGGACATTCCCGGTGAAGCTTTCTTT | NA | TRBJ1-1 | NA | TRBV7-9
CASSYSGGLGTEAFF | TGTGCCAGCAGTTACAGTGGGGGGCTGGGCACTGAAGCTTTCTTT | NA | TRBJ1-1 | NA | TRBV6-5
CSAAAGTGSLYTF | TGCAGCGCCGCCGCCGGGACAGGGAGCCTCTACACCTTC | TRBD1 | TRBJ1-2 | once | TRBV29-1
CATRDRVSGANVLTF | TGTGCCACTCGGGACAGGGTGAGTGGGGCCAACGTCCTGACTTTC | TRBD1 | TRBJ2-6 | NA | TRBV27
CASEGASSYNEQFF | TGTGCCAGCGAGGGCGCTAGCTCCTACAATGAGCAGTTCTTC | NA | TRBJ2-1 | once | TRBV5-5
CASSLRLAGRTGELFF | TGTGCCAGCAGCTTACGGCTAGCGGGGAGAACCGGGGAGCTGTTTTTT | TRBD2 | TRBJ2-2 | NA | TRBV11-2
CASSLTQGLEDSPLHF | TGTGCCAGCAGCTTGACACAGGGGCTGGAAGATTCACCCCTCCACTTT | TRBD1 | TRBJ1-6 | once | TRBV7-8
CASSRAGTPSYEQYF | TGTGCCAGCAGCCGAGCCGGGACGCCTTCCTACGAGCAGTACTTC | NA | TRBJ2-7 | NA | TRBV3-1/TRBV3-2
CASSITGMDTEAFF | TGCGCCAGCAGCATAACAGGGATGGACACTGAAGCTTTCTTT | NA | TRBJ1-1 | once | TRBV5-1
CASSPSGGYGYTF | TGTGCCAGCAGCCCCTCGGGTGGCTATGGCTACACCTTC | NA | TRBJ1-2 | NA | TRBV7-9
CASSLRVEETQYF | TGTGCCAGCTCACTCAGGGTAGAAGAGACCCAGTACTTC | NA | TRBJ2-5 | NA | TRBV18
CASSSGTQYNSPLHF | TGCGCCAGCAGCTCCGGGACACAGTATAATTCACCCCTCCACTTT | NA | TRBJ1-6 | NA | TRBV5-1
CASSAREVSRDTQYF | TGTGCCAGCAGCGCCCGGGAGGTAAGCAGAGATACGCAGTATTTT | TRBD2 | TRBJ2-3 | NA | TRBV9
CASIESGGTDTQYF | TGTGCCAGCATCGAGTCAGGGGGTACAGATACGCAGTATTTT | TRBD1 | TRBJ2-3 | NA | TRBV6-5
CASSQSESNQPQHF | TGTGCCAGCAGCCAAAGTGAGAGCAATCAGCCCCAGCATTTT | NA | TRBJ1-5 | once | TRBV14
CAWSLHLPNSPLHF | TGTGCCTGGAGTCTACACCTACCCAATTCACCCCTCCACTTT | NA | TRBJ1-6 | NA | TRBV30
CASRFGGLAGGPGTGELFF | TGTGCCAGCAGGTTCGGAGGACTAGCGGGAGGGCCGGGCACCGGGGAGCTGTTTTTT | NA | TRBJ2-2 | NA | TRBV21-1
CASSEAGTGDEKLFF | TGTGCCAGCAGTGAAGCGGGGACAGGGGATGAAAAACTGTTTTTT | TRBD1 | TRBJ1-4 | NA | TRBV2
CASGFRSGGTYEQYF | TGTGCTAGTGGTTTTCGATCGGGGGGAACCTACGAGCAGTACTTC | TRBD2 | TRBJ2-7 | NA | TRBV12-5
CASSRETAIQGEQFF | TGTGCCAGTAGTAGGGAGACAGCTATTCAGGGGGAGCAGTTCTTC | NA | TRBJ2-1 | NA | TRBV19
CASIGSADTQYF | TGTGCCAGCATAGGATCAGCAGATACGCAGTATTTT | NA | TRBJ2-3 | NA | TRBV7-6
CASSPTGTRNTEAFF | TGTGCCAGCAGCCCTACCGGGACAAGAAACACTGAAGCTTTCTTT | NA | TRBJ1-1 | NA | TRBV7-2
CASRSGRNEQYF | TGTGCCAGCAGATCCGGGAGAAACGAGCAGTACTTC | NA | TRBJ2-7 | NA | TRBV25-1
CASSQPGTPGQFF | TGTGCCAGCAGCCAACCCGGGACCCCCGGACAGTTCTTC | NA | TRBJ2-1 | NA | TRBV14
CASSGKLAGAAGELFF | TGTGCCAGCAGTGGAAAACTAGCGGGAGCCGCCGGGGAGCTGTTTTTT | TRBD2 | TRBJ2-2 | once | TRBV2
CASSLRVTGELFF | TGTGCCAGCAGCCTCAGGGTCACCGGGGAGCTGTTTTTT | NA | TRBJ2-2 | NA | TRBV5-5
CATLGEVDTQYF | TGTGCCACCCTTGGTGAGGTCGATACGCAGTATTTT | NA | TRBJ2-3 | NA | TRBV5-4
CASSRRGADNSPLHF | TGTGCCAGCAGCCGTCGGGGGGCAGATAATTCACCCCTCCACTTT | NA | TRBJ1-6 | once | TRBV7-9